Listed below are T cell receptor beta chains from one sample, sequenced in a study of OX40 agonist ivuxolimab in advanced cancers. Only in-frame clones appear in the TCRdb table, and some are missing; sequencing was by immunoSEQ multiplex PCR. Altogether 60,000 to 100,000 clones are present, about 84% being singletons, with the ten largest covering around 0.51%. This specimen was CD4+ or CD8+ T cells sorted from blood, taken in a trial of the OX40 agonist ivuxolimab. Receptor source: an adult with an advanced solid tumor such as melanoma, head and neck, liver or kidney cancer. CDR3s include the opening cysteine and the closing phenylalanine or tryptophan. The D gene is left open where the match is weak. Expanded clones are given a class, and other clones once, few, many or no size at all.

NA,NA,16,TRBV7-6,TRBJ2-2,CASSHLDSQNTGELFF,TGTGCCAGCAGCCACCTGGACTCACAGAACACCGGGGAGCTGTTTTTT
NA,TRBD1,13,TRBV7-3,TRBJ2-5,CASSYRTGETQYF,TGTGCCAGCAGCTACCGGACAGGCGAGACCCAGTACTTC
NA,TRBD2,18,TRBV29-1,TRBJ2-3,CSVEVFGTSGRRADTQYF,TGCAGCGTTGAAGTTTTCGGGACTAGCGGGAGAAGGGCAGATACGCAGTATTTT
NA,NA,14,TRBV28,TRBJ1-4,CASSAFTVNEKLFF,TGTGCCAGCAGTGCCTTTACTGTTAATGAAAAACTGTTTTTT
once,NA,14,TRBV6-5,TRBJ2-7,CASKTTRDTYEQYF,TGTGCCAGCAAAACGACACGGGATACCTACGAGCAGTACTTC
NA,NA,15,TRBV28,TRBJ2-2,CASSPRIGNTGELFF,TGTGCCAGCAGTCCGAGGATTGGCAACACCGGGGAGCTGTTTTTT
NA,NA,16,TRBV4-1,TRBJ2-3,CASSQDRGEPTDTQYF,TGCGCCAGCAGCCAAGATCGGGGAGAACCCACAGATACGCAGTATTTT
NA,NA,15,TRBV15,TRBJ2-6,CATSSRGSGANVLTF,TGTGCCACCAGCAGCAGGGGCTCTGGGGCCAACGTCCTGACTTTC
NA,NA,15,TRBV2,TRBJ2-2,CASSFLGPNTGELFF,TGTGCCAGCAGTTTCCTGGGACCGAACACCGGGGAGCTGTTTTTT
NA,NA,14,TRBV5-1,TRBJ2-5,CASSWQVGEETQYF,TGCGCCAGCAGCTGGCAGGTGGGGGAAGAGACCCAGTACTTC
few,NA,16,TRBV6-1,TRBJ2-1,CASSEMRLTSVEEQFF,TGTGCCAGCAGTGAAATGCGACTCACCTCGGTAGAAGAGCAGTTCTTC
NA,NA,16,TRBV5-4,TRBJ2-6,CASSFGGRGGANVLTF,TGTGCCAGCAGCTTTGGGGGGCGAGGTGGGGCCAACGTCCTGACTTTC
NA,NA,16,TRBV14,TRBJ1-1,CASSGGRWVGYTEAFF,TGTGCCAGCAGCGGCGGTCGCTGGGTGGGGTACACTGAAGCTTTCTTT
NA,TRBD2,14,TRBV19,TRBJ2-1,CASSSGGEDNEQFF,TGTGCCAGTTCTAGCGGGGGGGAGGACAATGAGCAGTTCTTC
few,NA,14,TRBV5-4,TRBJ1-6,CASSLAGAGSPLHF,TGTGCCAGCAGCTTGGCGGGGGCTGGGTCACCCCTCCACTTT
NA,TRBD1,14,TRBV7-2,TRBJ1-1,CASSPTGVNTEAFF,TGTGCCAGCAGCCCTACAGGGGTGAACACTGAAGCTTTCTTT
NA,NA,15,TRBV4-3,TRBJ1-5,CASSPYRNSNQPQHF,TGCGCCAGCAGCCCCTACAGGAATAGCAATCAGCCCCAGCATTTT
NA,TRBD1,13,TRBV30,TRBJ2-7,CAWTGQGPYEQYF,TGTGCCTGGACCGGACAGGGCCCCTACGAGCAGTACTTC
NA,NA,13,TRBV18,TRBJ1-1,CASSADTNTEAFF,TGTGCCAGCTCAGCAGATACGAACACTGAAGCTTTCTTT
NA,TRBD1,15,TRBV5-4,TRBJ2-5,CASSPGQGNQETQYF,TGTGCCAGCAGCCCCGGACAGGGGAACCAAGAGACCCAGTACTTC
NA,NA,15,TRBV30,TRBJ1-3,CALSRGLSSGNTIYF,TGTGCCTTAAGCCGGGGCCTCAGCTCTGGAAACACCATATATTTT
NA,TRBD1,13,TRBV7-9,TRBJ1-1,CASSSQGYTEAFF,TGTGCCAGCAGCTCACAGGGGTACACTGAAGCTTTCTTT
medium-sized,NA,14,TRBV7-3,TRBJ2-7,CASSQGGHNYEQYF,TGTGCCAGCAGCCAAGGAGGGCATAACTACGAGCAGTACTTC
NA,NA,16,TRBV9,TRBJ1-1,CASSRGLPNRNTEAFF,TGTGCCAGCAGCAGGGGTCTACCTAATAGGAACACTGAAGCTTTCTTT
NA,NA,12,TRBV7-2,TRBJ2-5,CASGGARETQYF,TGTGCCAGCGGAGGGGCTCGGGAGACCCAGTACTTC
NA,NA,12,TRBV6-1,TRBJ1-2,CASSWANYGYTF,TGTGCCAGCAGCTGGGCTAACTATGGCTACACCTTC
NA,NA,16,TRBV7-2,TRBJ1-5,CASSLSGANRNQPQHF,TGTGCCAGCAGCTTATCAGGGGCCAATCGCAATCAGCCCCAGCATTTT
few,NA,15,TRBV9,TRBJ2-5,CASSVDSGRGETQYF,TGTGCCAGCAGCGTAGACTCAGGGCGAGGAGAGACCCAGTACTTC
few,NA,15,TRBV19,TRBJ2-2,CASSIGLANTGELFF,TGTGCCAGTAGTATAGGTCTCGCGAACACCGGGGAGCTGTTTTTT
NA,NA,16,TRBV5-1,TRBJ1-1,CASSLEGRGVKAEAFF,TGCGCCAGCAGCTTGGAGGGTCGGGGTGTCAAGGCTGAAGCTTTCTTT
NA,TRBD1,15,TRBV2,TRBJ2-3,CASSVGQIFTDTQYF,TGTGCCAGCAGTGTGGGACAGATTTTCACAGATACGCAGTATTTT
NA,NA,15,TRBV2,TRBJ1-3,CASSALRGAGNTIYF,TGTGCCAGCAGCGCTCTCAGGGGTGCGGGAAACACCATATATTTT
NA,TRBD1,15,TRBV18,TRBJ1-3,CASSGGQISGNTIYF,TGTGCCAGCTCGGGGGGACAGATCTCTGGAAACACCATATATTTT
NA,TRBD1,15,TRBV7-2,TRBJ2-1,CASSLGQGPYNEQFF,TGTGCCAGCAGCCTGGGACAGGGGCCCTACAATGAGCAGTTCTTC
NA,NA,16,TRBV5-5,TRBJ2-6,CASSLGGSSGANVLTF,TGTGCCAGCAGCTTGGGGGGGTCCTCTGGGGCCAACGTCCTGACTTTC
NA,NA,15,TRBV7-2,TRBJ2-1,CASSSLRGATHEQFF,TGTGCCAGCAGCTCGCTTCGTGGAGCTACACATGAGCAGTTCTTC
NA,NA,15,TRBV18,TRBJ2-7,CASSPGFNQVNEQYF,TGTGCCAGCTCACCTGGATTCAATCAAGTAAACGAGCAGTACTTC
NA,TRBD1,16,TRBV27,TRBJ1-4,CASSLSGQGFGEKLFF,TGTGCCAGCAGTTTAAGCGGACAGGGTTTCGGTGAAAAACTGTTTTTT
NA,NA,13,TRBV7-2,TRBJ1-1,CASSARRDTEAFF,TGTGCCAGCAGCGCCCGGAGAGACACTGAAGCTTTCTTT
NA,NA,15,TRBV27,TRBJ1-6,CASSLEGEGNSPLHF,TGTGCCAGCAGTTTGGAGGGGGAGGGGAATTCACCCCTCCACTTT
NA,NA,17,TRBV7-2,TRBJ2-2,CASRLTGSGKNTGELFF,TGTGCCAGCAGACTTACAGGGAGCGGCAAGAACACCGGGGAGCTGTTTTTT
NA,NA,15,TRBV18,TRBJ1-1,CASSPRELENTEAFF,TGTGCCAGCTCACCAAGGGAGTTGGAGAACACTGAAGCTTTCTTT
NA,NA,13,TRBV28,TRBJ1-4,CASGYGANEKLFF,TGTGCCTCAGGGTACGGGGCTAATGAAAAACTGTTTTTT
NA,NA,14,TRBV4-1,TRBJ2-7,CASSRSGGMYEQYF,TGCGCCAGCAGCCGGAGCGGAGGTATGTACGAGCAGTACTTC
NA,TRBD1,14,TRBV6-6,TRBJ2-5,CASSTFGQAETQYF,TGTGCCAGCAGTACGTTCGGACAGGCTGAGACCCAGTACTTC
few,TRBD2,16,TRBV5-4,TRBJ2-5,CASSLVLAGFQETQYF,TGTGCCAGCAGCTTGGTACTAGCGGGGTTCCAAGAGACCCAGTACTTC